This TCR beta chain was identified during a study of blood T cell repertoires in COVID-19. The wider study: The study drew acute and convalescent COVID-19 samples from the United States, Italy and Spain. PBMCs, B-cell-depleted T cells, or T cells were the source of the cDNA or gDNA that made up the material.

V lost 4 bases to trimming and J lost 4 bases, with 20 bases between them. Per germline, CDR1 KGHSH and CDR2 LQKENI. This CDR3 spans 17 amino acids. In the study's own analysis: Estimation of nucleated cell counts was performed using reference gene primer amplification. Only in-frame clones appear in the TCRdb table, and some are missing; sequencing was by immunoSEQ multiplex PCR. V and J calls plus clone size are reproduced from that table; the DNA served to infer D and trimming. The sample contains some 100,000 clones, 70% to 90% of which appear only once. Sequenced: peripheral blood. The receptor comes from an older woman with acute or convalescent COVID-19. The gene calls are TRBV18 and TRBJ1-3, with a possible D match to TRBD1 (6 bases). The CDR3 bases are TGTGCCAGCTCACTGAATTTAGGGGGAGCCCTCGGAAACACCATATATTTT. Its translation: CASSLNLGGALGNTIYF.